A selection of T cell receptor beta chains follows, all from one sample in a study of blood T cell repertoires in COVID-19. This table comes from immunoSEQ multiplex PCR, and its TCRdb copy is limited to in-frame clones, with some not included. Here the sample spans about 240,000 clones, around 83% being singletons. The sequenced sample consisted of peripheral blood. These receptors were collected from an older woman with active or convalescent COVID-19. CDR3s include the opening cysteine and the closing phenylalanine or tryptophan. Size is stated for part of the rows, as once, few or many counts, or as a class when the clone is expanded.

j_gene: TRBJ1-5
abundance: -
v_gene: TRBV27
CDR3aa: CASSLLANQPQHF

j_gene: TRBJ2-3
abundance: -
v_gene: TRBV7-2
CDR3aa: CASSLKVRRGPTDTQYF

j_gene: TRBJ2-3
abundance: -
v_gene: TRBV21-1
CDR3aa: CASSPRDRGTDTQYF

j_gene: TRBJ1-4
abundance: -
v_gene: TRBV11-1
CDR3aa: CASSSAGRMEKLFF

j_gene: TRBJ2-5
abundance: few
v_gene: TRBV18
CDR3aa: CASSTGLWETQYF

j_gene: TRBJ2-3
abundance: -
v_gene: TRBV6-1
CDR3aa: CASSENGLYTDTQYF

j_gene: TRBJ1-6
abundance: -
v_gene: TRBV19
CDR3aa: CASSIQGWNSPLHF

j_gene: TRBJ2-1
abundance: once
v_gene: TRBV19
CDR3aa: CASSPRTSVSYNEQFF

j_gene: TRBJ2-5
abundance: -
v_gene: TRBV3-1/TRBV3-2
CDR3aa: CASSRGAETQYF

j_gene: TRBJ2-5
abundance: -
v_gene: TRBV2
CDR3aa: CASNVAGETQYF

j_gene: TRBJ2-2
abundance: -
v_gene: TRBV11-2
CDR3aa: CASSFTNTGELFF

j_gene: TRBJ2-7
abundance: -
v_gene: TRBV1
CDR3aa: CTSSQDRPAGPSYEQYF